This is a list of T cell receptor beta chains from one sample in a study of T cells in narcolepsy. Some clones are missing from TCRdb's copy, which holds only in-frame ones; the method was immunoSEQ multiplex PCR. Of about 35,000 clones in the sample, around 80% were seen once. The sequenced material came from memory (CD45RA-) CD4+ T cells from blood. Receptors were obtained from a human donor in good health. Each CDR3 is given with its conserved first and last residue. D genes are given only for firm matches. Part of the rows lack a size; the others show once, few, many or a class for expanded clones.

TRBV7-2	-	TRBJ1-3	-	CASSLGGAGGNTIYF	TGTGCCAGCAGCTTAGGAGGGGCTGGGGGAAACACCATATATTTT
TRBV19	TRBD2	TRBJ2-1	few	CASSIEWGLKFF	TGTGCCAGTAGTATAGAGTGGGGACTAAAGTTCTTC
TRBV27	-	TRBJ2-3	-	CASSLRFQSPRTDTQYF	TGTGCCAGCAGTTTAAGGTTTCAGAGCCCCCGCACAGATACGCAGTATTTT
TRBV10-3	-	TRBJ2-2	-	CAISQGSGGELFF	TGTGCCATCAGTCAGGGGTCGGGCGGGGAGCTGTTTTTT
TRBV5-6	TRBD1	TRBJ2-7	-	CASSLIGTGGEQYF	TGTGCCAGCAGCCTCATAGGGACAGGGGGCGAGCAGTACTTC
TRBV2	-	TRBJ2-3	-	CASRRLVLSDTQYF	TGTGCCAGCAGGAGACTAGTTTTGTCAGATACGCAGTATTTT
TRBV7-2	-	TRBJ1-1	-	CASSSSNRGGTEAFF	TGTGCCAGCAGCTCCTCAAACCGGGGGGGCACTGAAGCTTTCTTT
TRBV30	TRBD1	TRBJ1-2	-	CAIHRDRVLSLGGYTF	TGTGCTATACACCGGGACAGGGTCCTTAGCCTGGGAGGCTACACCTTC
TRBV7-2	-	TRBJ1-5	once	CASSLLGSAKSNQPQHF	TGTGCCAGCAGCTTACTGGGTTCAGCAAAAAGCAATCAGCCCCAGCATTTT
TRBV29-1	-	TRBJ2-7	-	CSVVFLSSSYEQYF	TGCAGCGTTGTGTTTCTTTCGAGCTCCTACGAGCAGTACTTC
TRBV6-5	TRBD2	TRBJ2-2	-	CASSLSGGTGELFF	TGTGCCAGCAGCCTGAGCGGGGGCACCGGGGAGCTGTTTTTT
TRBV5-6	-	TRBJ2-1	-	CASSLRALAFNEQFF	TGTGCCAGCAGCTTGAGGGCCCTAGCTTTTAATGAGCAGTTCTTC
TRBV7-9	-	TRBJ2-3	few	CASSLGGAGRTDTQYF	TGTGCCAGCAGCTTAGGGGGCGCGGGCCGCACAGATACGCAGTATTTT
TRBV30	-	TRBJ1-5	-	CAWSPGYQPQHF	TGTGCCTGGAGTCCAGGCTATCAGCCCCAGCATTTT
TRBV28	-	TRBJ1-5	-	CASSLINQPQHF	TGTGCCAGCAGCCTTATCAATCAGCCCCAGCATTTT
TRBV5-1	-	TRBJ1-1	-	CASSSAPGMNTEAFF	TGCGCCAGCAGCTCGGCCCCGGGAATGAACACTGAAGCTTTCTTT